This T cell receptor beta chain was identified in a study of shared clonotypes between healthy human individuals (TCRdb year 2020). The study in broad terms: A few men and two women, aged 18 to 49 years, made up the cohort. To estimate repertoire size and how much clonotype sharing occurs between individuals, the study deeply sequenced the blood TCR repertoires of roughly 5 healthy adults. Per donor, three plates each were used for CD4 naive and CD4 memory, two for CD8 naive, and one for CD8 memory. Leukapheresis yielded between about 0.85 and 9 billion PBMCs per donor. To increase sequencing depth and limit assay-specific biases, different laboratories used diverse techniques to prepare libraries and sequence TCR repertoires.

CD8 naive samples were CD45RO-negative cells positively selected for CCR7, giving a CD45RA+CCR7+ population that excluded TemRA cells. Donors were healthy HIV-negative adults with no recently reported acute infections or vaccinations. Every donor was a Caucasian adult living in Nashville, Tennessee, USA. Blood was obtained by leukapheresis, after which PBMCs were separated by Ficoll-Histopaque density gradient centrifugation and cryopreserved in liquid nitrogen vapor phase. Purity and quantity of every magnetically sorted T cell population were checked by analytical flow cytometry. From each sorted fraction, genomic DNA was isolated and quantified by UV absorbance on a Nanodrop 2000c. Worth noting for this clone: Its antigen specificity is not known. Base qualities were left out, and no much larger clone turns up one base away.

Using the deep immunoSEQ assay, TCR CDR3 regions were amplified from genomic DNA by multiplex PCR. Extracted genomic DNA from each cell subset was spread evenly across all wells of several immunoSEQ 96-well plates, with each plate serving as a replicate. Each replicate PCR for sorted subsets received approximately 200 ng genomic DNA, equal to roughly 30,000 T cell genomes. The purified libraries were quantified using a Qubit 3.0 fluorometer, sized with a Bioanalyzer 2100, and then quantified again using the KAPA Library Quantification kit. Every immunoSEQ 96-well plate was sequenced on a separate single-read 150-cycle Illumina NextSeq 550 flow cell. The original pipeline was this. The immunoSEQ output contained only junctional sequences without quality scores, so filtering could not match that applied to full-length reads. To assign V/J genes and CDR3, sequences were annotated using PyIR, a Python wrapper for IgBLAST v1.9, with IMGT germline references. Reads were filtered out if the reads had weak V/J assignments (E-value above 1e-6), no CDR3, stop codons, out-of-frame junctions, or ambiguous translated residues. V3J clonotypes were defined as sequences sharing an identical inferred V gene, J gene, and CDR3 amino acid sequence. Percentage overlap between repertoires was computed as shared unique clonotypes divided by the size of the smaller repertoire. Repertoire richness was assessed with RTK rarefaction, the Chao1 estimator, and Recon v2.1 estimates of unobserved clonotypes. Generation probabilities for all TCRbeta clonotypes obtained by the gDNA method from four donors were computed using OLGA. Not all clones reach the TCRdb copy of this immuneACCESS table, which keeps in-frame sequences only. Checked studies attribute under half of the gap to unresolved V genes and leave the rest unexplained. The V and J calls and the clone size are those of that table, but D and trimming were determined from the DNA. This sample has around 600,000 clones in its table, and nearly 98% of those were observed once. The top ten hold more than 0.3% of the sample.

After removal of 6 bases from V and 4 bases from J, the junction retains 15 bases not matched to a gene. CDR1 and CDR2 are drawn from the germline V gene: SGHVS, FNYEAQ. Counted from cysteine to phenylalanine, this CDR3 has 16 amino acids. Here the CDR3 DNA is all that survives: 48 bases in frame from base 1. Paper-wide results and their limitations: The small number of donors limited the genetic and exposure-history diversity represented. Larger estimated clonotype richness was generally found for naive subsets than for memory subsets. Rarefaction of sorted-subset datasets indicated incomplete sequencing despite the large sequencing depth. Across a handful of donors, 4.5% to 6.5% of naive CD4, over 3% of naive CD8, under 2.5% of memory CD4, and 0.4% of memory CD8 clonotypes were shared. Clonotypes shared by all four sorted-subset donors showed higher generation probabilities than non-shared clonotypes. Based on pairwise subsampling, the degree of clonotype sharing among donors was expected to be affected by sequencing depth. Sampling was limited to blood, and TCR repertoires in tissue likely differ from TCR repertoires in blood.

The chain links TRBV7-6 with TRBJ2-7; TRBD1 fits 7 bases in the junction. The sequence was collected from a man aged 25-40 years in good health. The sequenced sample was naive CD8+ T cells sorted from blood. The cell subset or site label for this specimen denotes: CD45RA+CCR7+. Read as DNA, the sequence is TGTGCCAGCAGTCCGACTACAGGGGAGTGGGCATACGAGCAGTACTTC. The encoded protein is CASSPTTGEWAYEQYF.